Detailed here is one T cell receptor (beta chain). Its matching antigen is unknown. The sample belongs to a study of OX40 agonist ivuxolimab in advanced cancers. At the level of the study: Averaging 60 years in age, with a range of roughly 23 to 85, the cohort was about 85% male.

Overall study results and limits: Some patients without response likewise showed low normalized clonal expansion. Blood T cells, both CD4+ and CD8+, expanded clonally by week 6 at 0.1 to 3.0 mg/kg.

This CDR3 is 13 amino acids long. The germline V and J ends were trimmed by 3 bases and 8 bases, with 10 bases remaining between them. Germline CDR1 is MNHNS and CDR2 is SASEGT. Profiling relied on immunoSEQ multiplex PCR, and the TCRdb table lists in-frame clones only, not all of them. The repertoire holds 78,000 or so clones, roughly 93% seen once, with roughly 2.8% in the top ten. This receptor was identified in an adult with an advanced solid tumor such as melanoma, head and neck, liver or kidney cancer. This chain uses TRBV6-1 with TRBJ1-4, with a tentative D call TRBD1 (5 bases). The sequencing here drew on CD4+ or CD8+ T cells sorted from blood, taken in a trial of the OX40 agonist ivuxolimab. In DNA, the CDR3 is TGTGCCAGCAGTGACCCCGGGACCGAAAAACTGTTTTTT. It is translated as CASSDPGTEKLFF.